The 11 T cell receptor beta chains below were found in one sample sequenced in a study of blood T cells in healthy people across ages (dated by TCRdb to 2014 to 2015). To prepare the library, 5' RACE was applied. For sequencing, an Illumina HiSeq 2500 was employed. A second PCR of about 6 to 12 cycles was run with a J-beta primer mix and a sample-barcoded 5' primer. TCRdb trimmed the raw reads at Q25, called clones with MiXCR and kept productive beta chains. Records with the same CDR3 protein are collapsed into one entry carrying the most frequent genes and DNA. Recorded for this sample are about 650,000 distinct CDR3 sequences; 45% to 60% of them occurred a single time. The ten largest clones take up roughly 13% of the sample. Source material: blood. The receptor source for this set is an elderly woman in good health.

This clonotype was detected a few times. Here the CDR3 reads CASSPTGTSGTGELFF. The CDR3 bases are TGCGCCAGCAGCCCAACCGGGACTAGCGGCACCGGGGAGCTGTTTTTT. The rearrangement links TRBV4-1 to TRBJ2-2, with TRBD2 matching over 11 bases. Trimming at V came to 4 bases and at J to 4 bases, leaving 5 bases not matched to a gene. The CDR3 length is 16 residues. Looked up from germline, CDR1 is MGHRA and CDR2 is YSYEKL.

CDR3 loop: CASSLDRGAETQYF. DNA for the CDR3: TGTGCCAGCAGCTTAGACCGGGGAGCGGAGACCCAGTACTTC. The rearrangement uses TRBV7-2 and TRBJ2-5; tentative D call: TRBD2 (5 bases). This CDR3 has 14 residues. Germline V gene lookup returns CDR1 SGHTA and CDR2 FQGNSA. The V end lost 1 base, the J end lost 5 bases, and 11 bases lay between the germline ends.

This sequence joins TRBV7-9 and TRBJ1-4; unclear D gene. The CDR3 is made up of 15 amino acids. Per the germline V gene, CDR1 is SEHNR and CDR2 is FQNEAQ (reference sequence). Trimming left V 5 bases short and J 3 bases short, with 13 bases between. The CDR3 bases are TGTGCCAGCAGCCCGGACGGGCCCGCTAATGAAAAACTGTTTTTT. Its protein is CASSPDGPANEKLFF.

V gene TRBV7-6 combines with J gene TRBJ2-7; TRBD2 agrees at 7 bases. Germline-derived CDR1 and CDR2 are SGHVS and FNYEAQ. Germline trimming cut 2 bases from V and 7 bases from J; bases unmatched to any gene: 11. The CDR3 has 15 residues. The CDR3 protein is CASSLTDSSGAEQYF. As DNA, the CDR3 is TGTGCCAGCAGCTTAACCGACTCTAGCGGAGCTGAGCAGTACTTC. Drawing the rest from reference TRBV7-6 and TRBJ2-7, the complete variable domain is GAGVSQSPRYKVTKRGQDVALRCDPISGHVSLYWYRQALGQGPEFLTYFNYEAQQDKSGLPNDRFSAERPEGSISTLTIQRTEQRDSAMYRCASSLTDSSGAEQYFGPGTRLTVT.

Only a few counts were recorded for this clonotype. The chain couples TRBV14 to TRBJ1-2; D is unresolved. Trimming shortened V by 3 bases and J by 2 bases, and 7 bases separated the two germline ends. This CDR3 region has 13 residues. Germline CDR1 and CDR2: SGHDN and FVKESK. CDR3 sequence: CASSQPANYGYTF. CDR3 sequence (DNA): TGTGCCAGCAGCCAGCCAGCGAACTATGGCTACACCTTC.

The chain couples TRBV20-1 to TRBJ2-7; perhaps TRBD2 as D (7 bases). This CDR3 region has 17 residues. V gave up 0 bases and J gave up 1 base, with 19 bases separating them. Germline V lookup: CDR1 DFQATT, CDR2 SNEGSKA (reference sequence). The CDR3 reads CSARDLVRGGGSYEQYF. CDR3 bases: TGCAGTGCTAGAGATCTGGTTAGGGGAGGGGGATCCTACGAGCAGTACTTC.

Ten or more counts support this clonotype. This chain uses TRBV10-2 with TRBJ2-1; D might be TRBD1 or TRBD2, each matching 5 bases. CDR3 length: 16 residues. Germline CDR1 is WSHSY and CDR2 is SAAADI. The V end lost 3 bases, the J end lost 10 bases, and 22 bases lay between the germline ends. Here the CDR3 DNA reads TGCGCCAGCAGTGATTCGGGACCCGGACTGCTTAGGGAGCAGTTCTTC. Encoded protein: CASSDSGPGLLREQFF.

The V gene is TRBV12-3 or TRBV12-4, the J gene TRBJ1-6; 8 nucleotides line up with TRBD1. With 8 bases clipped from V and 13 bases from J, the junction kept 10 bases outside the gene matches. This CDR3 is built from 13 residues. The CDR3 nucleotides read TGTGCCAGCGGTCGACAGGGGAGTGATCCCCTCCACTTT. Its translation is CASGRQGSDPLHF.

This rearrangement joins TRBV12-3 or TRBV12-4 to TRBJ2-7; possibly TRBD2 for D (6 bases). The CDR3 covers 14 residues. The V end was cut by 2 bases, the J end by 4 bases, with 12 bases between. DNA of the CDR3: TGTGCCAGCAGTTTAAGGGAGGAGATTTACGAGCAGTACTTC. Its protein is CASSLREEIYEQYF.

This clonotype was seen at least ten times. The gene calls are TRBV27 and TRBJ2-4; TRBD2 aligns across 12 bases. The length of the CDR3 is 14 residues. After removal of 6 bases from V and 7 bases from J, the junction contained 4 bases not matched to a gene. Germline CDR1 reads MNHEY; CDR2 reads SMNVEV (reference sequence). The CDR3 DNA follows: TGTGCCAGCAGGGAAGGGACTAGCGGGAACATTCAGTACTTC. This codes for CASREGTSGNIQYF.

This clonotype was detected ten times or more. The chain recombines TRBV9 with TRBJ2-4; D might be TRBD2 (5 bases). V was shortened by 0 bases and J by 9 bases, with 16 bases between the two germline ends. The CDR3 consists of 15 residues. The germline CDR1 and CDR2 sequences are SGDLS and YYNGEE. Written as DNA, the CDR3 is TGTGCCAGCAGCGTAGAACCAGAGGGCGTCGGCATTCAGTACTTC. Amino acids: CASSVEPEGVGIQYF.